The entry that follows covers one T cell receptor beta chain sequence. Its antigen is unknown. The sample is drawn from a study of response to subunit inactivated influenza vaccine. Study-wide findings and caveats: Authors proposed each seasonal influenza vaccination draws in few new T cells.

This CDR3 contains 14 residues. V shed 5 bases and J shed 5 bases, with 15 bases lying between them. Germline lookup yields CDR1 SEHNR and CDR2 FQNEAQ (reference sequence). TCRdb reanalysed the RT-PCR reads using MiXCR and keeps one entry per CDR3 protein. The data show under 850,000 distinct CDR3 sequences, less than 20% seen once. The sequencing here drew on PBMCs from blood, taken 4 to 6 days after vaccination. The V gene is TRBV7-9, the J gene TRBJ1-1, with D uncertain. The receptor's source is a man aged 50-60 years who received an inactivated influenza vaccine. CDR3 DNA: TGTGCCAGCAGCCCCCGCCCCACTGGGACTGAAGCTTTCTTT. It is translated as CASSPRPTGTEAFF.